This T cell receptor beta chain was sequenced during a study of blood T cell repertoires in COVID-19. This clone came up once. Only in-frame clones appear in the TCRdb table, and some are missing; sequencing was by immunoSEQ multiplex PCR. The repertoire holds 280,000 or so clones, with about 83% as singletons. Specimen: PBMCs or T cells enriched from blood (not recorded which). The receptor was isolated from a woman in her thirties or forties who had recovered from COVID-19.

The CDR3 DNA follows: TGTGCCAGCAAGGAGGCTAGCGGGGCCCTCAATGAGCAGTTCTTC. This encodes CASKEASGALNEQFF. V and J are TRBV6-5 and TRBJ2-1; 9 bases line up with TRBD2. The junction had 10 bases not matched to a gene; V was cut back by 7 bases and J by 6 bases. This CDR3 comprises 15 residues. CDR1 MNHEY and CDR2 SVGAGI come from the germline V gene.